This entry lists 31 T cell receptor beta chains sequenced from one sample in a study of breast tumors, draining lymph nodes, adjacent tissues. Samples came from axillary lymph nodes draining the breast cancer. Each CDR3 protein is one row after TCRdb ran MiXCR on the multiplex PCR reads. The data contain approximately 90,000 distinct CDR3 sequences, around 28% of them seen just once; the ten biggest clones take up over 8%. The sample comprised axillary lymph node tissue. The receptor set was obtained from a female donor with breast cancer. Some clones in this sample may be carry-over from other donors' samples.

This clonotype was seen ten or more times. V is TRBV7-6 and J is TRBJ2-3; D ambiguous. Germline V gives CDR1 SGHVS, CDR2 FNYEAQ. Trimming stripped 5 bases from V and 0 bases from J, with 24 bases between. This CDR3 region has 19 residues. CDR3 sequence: CASSPPRKTGDPSTDTQYF. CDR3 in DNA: TGTGCCAGCAGCCCTCCCCGAAAGACGGGTGATCCTAGCACAGATACGCAGTATTTT.

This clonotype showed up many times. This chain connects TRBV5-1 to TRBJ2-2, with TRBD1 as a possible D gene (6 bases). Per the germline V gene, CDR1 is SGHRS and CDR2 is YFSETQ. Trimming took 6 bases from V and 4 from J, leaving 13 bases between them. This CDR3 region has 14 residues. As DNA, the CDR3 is TGCGCCAGCATGGACAGCTTGGGCACCGGGGAGCTGTTTTTT. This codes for CASMDSLGTGELFF.

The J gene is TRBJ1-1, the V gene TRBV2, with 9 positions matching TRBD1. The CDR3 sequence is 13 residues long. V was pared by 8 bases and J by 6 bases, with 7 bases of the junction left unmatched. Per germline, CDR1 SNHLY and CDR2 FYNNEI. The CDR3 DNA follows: TGTGCCAGCCGGACAGGGGAAAGGTCTGAAGCTTTCTTT. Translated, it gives CASRTGERSEAFF.

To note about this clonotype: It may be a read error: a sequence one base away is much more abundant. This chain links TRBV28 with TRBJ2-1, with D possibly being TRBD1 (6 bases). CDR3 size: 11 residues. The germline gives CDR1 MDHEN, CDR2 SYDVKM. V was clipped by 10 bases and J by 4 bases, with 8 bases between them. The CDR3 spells CANRDYNEQFF. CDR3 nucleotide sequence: TGTGCCAACAGGGATTACAATGAGCAGTTCTTC.

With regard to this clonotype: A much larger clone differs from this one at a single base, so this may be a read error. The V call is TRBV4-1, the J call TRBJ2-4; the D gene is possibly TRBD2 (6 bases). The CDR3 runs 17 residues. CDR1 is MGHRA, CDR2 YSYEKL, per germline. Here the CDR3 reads CASSQALAKLAENIQYF. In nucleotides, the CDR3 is TGCGCCAGCAGCCAAGCCCTAGCGAAGTTAGCCGAAAACATTCAGTACTTC.

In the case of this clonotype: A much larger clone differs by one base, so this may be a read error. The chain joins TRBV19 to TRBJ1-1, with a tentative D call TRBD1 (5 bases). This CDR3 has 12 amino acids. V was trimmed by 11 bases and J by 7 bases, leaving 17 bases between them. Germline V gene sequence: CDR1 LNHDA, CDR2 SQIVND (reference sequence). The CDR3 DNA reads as TGTGCCTCGAACGGGGGAGGAGGTGAAGCTTTCTTT. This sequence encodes CASNGGGGEAFF.

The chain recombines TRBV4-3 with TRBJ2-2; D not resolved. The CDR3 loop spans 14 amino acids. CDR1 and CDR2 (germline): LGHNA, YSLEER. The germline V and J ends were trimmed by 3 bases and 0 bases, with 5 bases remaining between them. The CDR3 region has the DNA TGCGCCAGCAGCCACTTCTCGAACACCGGGGAGCTGTTTTTT. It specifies CASSHFSNTGELFF.

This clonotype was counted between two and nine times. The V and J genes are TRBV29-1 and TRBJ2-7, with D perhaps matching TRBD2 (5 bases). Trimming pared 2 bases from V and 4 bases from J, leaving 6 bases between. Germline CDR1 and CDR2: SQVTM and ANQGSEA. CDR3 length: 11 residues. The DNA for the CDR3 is TGCAGCGTTGAAACGGGATACGAGCAGTACTTC. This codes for CSVETGYEQYF.

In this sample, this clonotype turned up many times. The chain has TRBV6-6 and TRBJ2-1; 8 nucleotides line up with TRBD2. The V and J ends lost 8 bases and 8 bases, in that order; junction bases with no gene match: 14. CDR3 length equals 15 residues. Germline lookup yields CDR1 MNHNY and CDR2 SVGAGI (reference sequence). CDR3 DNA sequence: TGTGCCAGCGCTCACCTTACGGGAGGGCGGGATGAGCAGTTCTTC. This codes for CASAHLTGGRDEQFF.

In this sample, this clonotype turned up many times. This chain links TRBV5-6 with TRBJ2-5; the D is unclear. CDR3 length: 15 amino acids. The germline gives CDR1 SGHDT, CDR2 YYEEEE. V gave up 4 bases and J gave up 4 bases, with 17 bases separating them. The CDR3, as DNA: TGTGCCAGCAGCATTGAAGTGGGCGTACGAGAGACCCAGTACTTC. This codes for CASSIEVGVRETQYF.

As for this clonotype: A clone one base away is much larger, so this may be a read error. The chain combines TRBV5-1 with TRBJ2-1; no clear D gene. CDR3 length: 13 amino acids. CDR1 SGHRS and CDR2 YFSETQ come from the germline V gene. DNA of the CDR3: TGCGCCAGCAGCTTGCAAGTTTCCGATGACCAGTTCTTC. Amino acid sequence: CASSLQVSDDQFF.

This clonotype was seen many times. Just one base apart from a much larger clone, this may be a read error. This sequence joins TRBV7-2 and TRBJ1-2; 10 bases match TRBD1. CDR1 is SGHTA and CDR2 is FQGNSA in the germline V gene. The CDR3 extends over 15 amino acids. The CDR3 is CASSTAGQGMYGYPF. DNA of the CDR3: TGTGCCAGCAGCACAGCGGGACAGGGGATGTATGGCTACCCCTTC.

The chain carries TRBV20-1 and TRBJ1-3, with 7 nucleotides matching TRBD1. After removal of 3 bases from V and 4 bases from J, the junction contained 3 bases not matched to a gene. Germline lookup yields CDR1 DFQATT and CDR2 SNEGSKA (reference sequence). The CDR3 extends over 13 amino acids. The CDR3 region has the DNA TGCAGTGCTAGTCGGGGACAGGGAAACACCATATATTTT. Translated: CSASRGQGNTIYF.

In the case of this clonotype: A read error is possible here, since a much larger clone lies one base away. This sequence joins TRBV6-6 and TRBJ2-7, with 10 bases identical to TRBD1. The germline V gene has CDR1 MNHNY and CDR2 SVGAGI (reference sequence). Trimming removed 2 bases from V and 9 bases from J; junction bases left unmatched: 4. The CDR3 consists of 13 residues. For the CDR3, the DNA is TGTGCCAGCAGTTACATGACAGGGGGCGTGCAGTACTTC. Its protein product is CASSYMTGGVQYF.

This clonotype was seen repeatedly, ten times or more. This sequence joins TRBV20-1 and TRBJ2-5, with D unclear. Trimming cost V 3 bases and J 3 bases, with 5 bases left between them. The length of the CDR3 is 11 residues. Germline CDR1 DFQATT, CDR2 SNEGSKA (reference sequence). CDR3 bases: TGCAGTGCTAGTGGGAAAGAGACCCAGTACTTC. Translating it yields CSASGKETQYF.

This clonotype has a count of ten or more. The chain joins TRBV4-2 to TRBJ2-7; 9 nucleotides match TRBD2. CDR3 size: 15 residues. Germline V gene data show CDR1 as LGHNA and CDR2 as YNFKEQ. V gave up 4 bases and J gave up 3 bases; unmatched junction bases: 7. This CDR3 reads CASSREAGGVYEQYF. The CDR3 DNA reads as TGTGCCAGCAGCCGAGAAGCGGGAGGAGTCTACGAGCAGTACTTC.

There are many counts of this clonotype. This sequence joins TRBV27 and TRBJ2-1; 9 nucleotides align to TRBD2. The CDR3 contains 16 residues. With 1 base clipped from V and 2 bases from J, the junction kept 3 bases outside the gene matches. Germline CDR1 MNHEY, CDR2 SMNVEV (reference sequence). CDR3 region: CASSLFPSGTYNEQFF. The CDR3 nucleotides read TGTGCCAGCAGTTTATTTCCTAGCGGGACCTACAATGAGCAGTTCTTC.

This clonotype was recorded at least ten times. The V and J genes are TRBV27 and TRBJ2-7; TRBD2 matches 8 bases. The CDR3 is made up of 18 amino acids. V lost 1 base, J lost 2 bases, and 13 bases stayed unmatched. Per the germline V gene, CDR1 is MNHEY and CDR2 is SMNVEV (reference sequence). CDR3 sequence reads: CASSLFPLTSGRTYEQYF. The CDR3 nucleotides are TGTGCCAGCAGTTTATTTCCCCTTACTAGCGGAAGGACCTACGAGCAGTACTTC.

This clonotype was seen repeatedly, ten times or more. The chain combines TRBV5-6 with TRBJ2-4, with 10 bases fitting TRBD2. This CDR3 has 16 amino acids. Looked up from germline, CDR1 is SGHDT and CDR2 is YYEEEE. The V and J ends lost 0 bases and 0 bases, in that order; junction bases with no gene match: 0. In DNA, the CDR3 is TGTGCCAGCAGCTTGGGACTAGCGGGAGCCAAAAACATTCAGTACTTC. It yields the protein CASSLGLAGAKNIQYF. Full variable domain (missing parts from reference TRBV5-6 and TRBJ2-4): DAGVTQSPTHLIKTRGQQVTLRCSPKSGHDTVSWYQQALGQGPQFIFQYYEEEERQRGNFPDRFSGHQFPNYSSELNVNALLLGDSALYLCASSLGLAGAKNIQYFGAGTRLSVL.

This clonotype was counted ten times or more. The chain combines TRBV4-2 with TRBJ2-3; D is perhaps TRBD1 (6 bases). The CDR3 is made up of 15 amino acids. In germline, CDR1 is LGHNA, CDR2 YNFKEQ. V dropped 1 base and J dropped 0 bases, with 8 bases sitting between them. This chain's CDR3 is CASSQGQASTDTQYF. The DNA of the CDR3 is TGTGCCAGCAGCCAAGGACAGGCTAGCACAGATACGCAGTATTTT.

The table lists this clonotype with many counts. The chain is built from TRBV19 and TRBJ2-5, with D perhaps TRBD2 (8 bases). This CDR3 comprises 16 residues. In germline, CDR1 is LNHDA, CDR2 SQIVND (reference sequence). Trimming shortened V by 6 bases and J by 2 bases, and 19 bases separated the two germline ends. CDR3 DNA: TGTGCCAGTAGACCCCGGGGGGGACAGCGACAAGAGACCCAGTACTTC. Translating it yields CASRPRGGQRQETQYF. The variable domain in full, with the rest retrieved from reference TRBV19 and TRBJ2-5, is DGGITQSPKYLFRKEGQNVTLSCEQNLNHDAMYWYRQDPGQGLRLIYYSQIVNDFQKGDIAEGYSVSREKKESFPLTVTSAQKNPTAFYLCASRPRGGQRQETQYFGPGTRLLVL.

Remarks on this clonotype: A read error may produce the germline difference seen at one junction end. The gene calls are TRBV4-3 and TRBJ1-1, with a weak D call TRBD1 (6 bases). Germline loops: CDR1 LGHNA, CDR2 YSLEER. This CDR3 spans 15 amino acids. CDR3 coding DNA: TGCGCCAGCAGCCAAGATTGGGGGCAGAACGCTGAAGCTTTCTTT. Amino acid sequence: CASSQDWGQNAEAFF.

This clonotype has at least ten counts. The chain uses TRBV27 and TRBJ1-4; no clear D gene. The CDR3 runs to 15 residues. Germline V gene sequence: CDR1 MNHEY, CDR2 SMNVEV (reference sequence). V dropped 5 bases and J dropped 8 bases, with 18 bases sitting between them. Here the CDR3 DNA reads TGTGCCAGCAGTCCCTGGCCCCCACAAGGGGAAAAACTGTTTTTT. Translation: CASSPWPPQGEKLFF. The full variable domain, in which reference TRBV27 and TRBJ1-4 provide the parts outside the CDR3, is EAQVTQNPRYLITVTGKKLTVTCSQNMNHEYMSWYRQDPGLGLRQIYYSMNVEVTDKGDVPEGYKVSRKEKRNFPLILESPSPNQTSLYFCASSPWPPQGEKLFFGSGTQLSVL.

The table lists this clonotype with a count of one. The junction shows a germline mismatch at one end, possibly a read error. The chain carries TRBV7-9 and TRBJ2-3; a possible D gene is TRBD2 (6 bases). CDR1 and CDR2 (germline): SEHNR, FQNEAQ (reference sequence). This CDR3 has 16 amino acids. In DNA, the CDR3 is TGTGCCAGCGGCTTAGAGGTCAGGAGGGGCACAGATACGCAGTATTTT. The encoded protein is CASGLEVRRGTDTQYF.

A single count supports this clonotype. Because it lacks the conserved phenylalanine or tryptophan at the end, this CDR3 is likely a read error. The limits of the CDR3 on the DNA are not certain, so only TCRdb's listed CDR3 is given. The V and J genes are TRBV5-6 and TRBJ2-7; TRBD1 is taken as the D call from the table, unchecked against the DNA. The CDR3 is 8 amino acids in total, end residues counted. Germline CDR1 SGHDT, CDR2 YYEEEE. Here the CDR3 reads CASRALSG.

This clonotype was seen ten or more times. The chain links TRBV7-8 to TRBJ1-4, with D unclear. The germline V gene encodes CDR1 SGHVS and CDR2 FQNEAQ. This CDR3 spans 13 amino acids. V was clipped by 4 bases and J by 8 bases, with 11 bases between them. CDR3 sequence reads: CASSSDTEEKLFF. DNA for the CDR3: TGTGCCAGCAGCTCAGACACGGAAGAAAAACTGTTTTTT.

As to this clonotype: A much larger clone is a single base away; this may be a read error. CDR3 region: CASSQGASERPFHF. The CDR3 coding sequence is TGTGCCAGCAGCCAAGGGGCCTCGGAGAGGCCCTTCCACTTT. The chain is built from TRBV3-1 and TRBJ1-6; no clear D. V dropped 1 base and J dropped 17 bases, with 18 bases sitting between them. This CDR3 has 14 amino acids. The germline CDR1 and CDR2 sequences are LGHDT and YNNKEL (reference sequence). The variable domain in full, with the rest retrieved from reference TRBV3-1 and TRBJ1-6, is DTAVSQTPKYLVTQMGNDKSIKCEQNLGHDTMYWYKQDSKKFLKIMFSYNNKELIINETVPNRFSPKSPDKAHLNLHINSLELGDSAVYFCASSQGASERPFHFGNGTRLTVT.

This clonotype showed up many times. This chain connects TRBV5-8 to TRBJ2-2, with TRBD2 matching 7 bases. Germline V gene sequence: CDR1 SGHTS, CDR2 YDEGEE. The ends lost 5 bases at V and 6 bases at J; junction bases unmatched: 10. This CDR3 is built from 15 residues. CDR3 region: CASRQTNSGPGELFF. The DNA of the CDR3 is TGTGCCAGCAGACAAACGAATAGCGGGCCCGGGGAGCTGTTTTTT.

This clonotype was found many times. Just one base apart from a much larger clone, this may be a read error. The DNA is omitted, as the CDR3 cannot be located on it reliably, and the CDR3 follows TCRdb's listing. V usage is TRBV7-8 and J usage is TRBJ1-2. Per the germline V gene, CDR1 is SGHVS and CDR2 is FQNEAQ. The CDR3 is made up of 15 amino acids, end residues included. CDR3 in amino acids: CASSFGEGSLSGYPF.

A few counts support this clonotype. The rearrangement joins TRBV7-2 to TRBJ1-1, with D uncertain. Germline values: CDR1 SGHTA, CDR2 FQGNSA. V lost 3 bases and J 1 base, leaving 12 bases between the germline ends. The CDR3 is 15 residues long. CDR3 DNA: TGTGCCAGCAGCTTTTTAGGGCTTCAGAACACTGAAGCTTTCTTT. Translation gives CASSFLGLQNTEAFF.

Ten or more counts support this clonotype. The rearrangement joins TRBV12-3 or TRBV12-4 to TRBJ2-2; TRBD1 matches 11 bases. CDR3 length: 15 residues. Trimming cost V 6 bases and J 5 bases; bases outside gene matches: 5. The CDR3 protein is CASSSGQGETGELFF. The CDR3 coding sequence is TGTGCCAGCAGCTCGGGACAGGGGGAAACCGGGGAGCTGTTTTTT.